The 20 T cell receptor beta chains below were found in one sample sequenced in a study of blood T cell repertoires in COVID-19. TCRdb's copy holds only in-frame clones and misses some; the assay was immunoSEQ multiplex PCR. Altogether a few hundred thousand clones are present, around 83% being singletons, with the ten largest covering approximately 13%. The specimen sequenced was peripheral blood. The receptors here all came from a human donor in a cohort sampled during active COVID-19.

This sequence joins TRBV29-1 and TRBJ2-1, with a weak D call TRBD2 (6 bases). This CDR3 comprises 14 residues. The ends were cut back, 8 bases at V and 1 base at J, with 15 bases in the middle. CDR1 and CDR2 (germline): SQVTM, ANQGSEA. CDR3 sequence reads: CSPDLRGSYNEQFF. Here the CDR3 DNA reads TGCAGCCCAGACCTACGGGGGTCCTACAATGAGCAGTTCTTC.

V and J are TRBV11-2 and TRBJ2-1; TRBD2 is a possible D gene (6 bases). This CDR3 contains 15 residues. V shed 5 bases and J shed 3 bases, with 14 bases lying between them. The V gene's germline CDR1 is SGHAT and CDR2 FQNNGV. The CDR3 loop reads CASSAPGLYYNEQFF. CDR3 nucleotide sequence: TGTGCCAGCAGCGCACCGGGACTCTACTACAATGAGCAGTTCTTC. Full variable domain (outside the CDR3, taken from reference TRBV11-2 and TRBJ2-1): EAGVAQSPRYKIIEKRQSVAFWCNPISGHATLYWYQQILGQGPKLLIQFQNNGVVDDSQLPKDRFSAERLKGVDSTLKIQPAKLEDSAVYLCASSAPGLYYNEQFFGPGTRLTVL.

V and J are TRBV7-2 and TRBJ2-1; D remains ambiguous. Trimming stripped 3 bases from V and 0 bases from J, with 6 bases between. The germline CDR1 and CDR2 sequences are SGHTA and FQGNSA. The CDR3 is made up of 14 amino acids. The CDR3 is CASSFGDSYNEQFF. The CDR3 DNA is TGTGCCAGCAGCTTCGGAGACTCCTACAATGAGCAGTTCTTC.

The chain links TRBV5-1 to TRBJ1-4; D remains unclear. V lost 1 base and J 4 bases, leaving 8 bases between the germline ends. CDR1 and CDR2 from the germline V gene are SGHRS and YFSETQ. The CDR3 loop spans 14 amino acids. DNA of the CDR3: TGCGCCAGCAGCTTGACGGACTTTAATGAAAAACTGTTTTTT. The encoded protein is CASSLTDFNEKLFF.

J is TRBJ1-6 and V is TRBV19, with 7 positions matching TRBD1. Trimming took 0 bases from V and 10 from J; bases not matched to a gene: 12. CDR3 size: 17 residues. Germline lookup yields CDR1 LNHDA and CDR2 SQIVND (reference sequence). CDR3 residues: CASSIDAGDRVHSPLHF. The CDR3 DNA reads as TGTGCCAGTAGTATAGATGCCGGAGACAGGGTGCACTCACCCCTCCACTTT.

This chain uses TRBV7-2 with TRBJ2-7; 12 nucleotides agree with TRBD2. CDR3 size: 15 residues. Germline assignment: CDR1 SGHTA and CDR2 FQGNSA. With 1 base clipped from V and 3 bases from J, the junction kept 1 base outside the gene matches. The CDR3 loop is CASSLVTSGSYEQYF. The DNA of the CDR3 is TGTGCCAGCAGCTTAGTGACTAGCGGGAGCTACGAGCAGTACTTC.

The J gene is TRBJ2-3, the V gene TRBV18, with 8 bases that match TRBD2. Unmatched junction bases numbered 2, after V lost 6 bases and J lost 0 bases. The CDR3 sequence is 14 residues long. Germline V lookup: CDR1 KGHSH, CDR2 LQKENI. The CDR3 sequence is CASSSSGSTDTQYF. The CDR3 nucleotides read TGTGCCAGCTCCTCTAGCGGGAGCACAGATACGCAGTATTTT.

CDR3 coding DNA: TGTGCCAGCAGTCCCGGGACTAGCTCCTACAATGAGCAGTTCTTC. It specifies CASSPGTSSYNEQFF. The V call is TRBV3-1 (or the pseudogene TRBV3-2), the J call TRBJ2-1, with 8 bases that match TRBD2. After removal of 6 bases from V and 0 bases from J, the junction contained 4 bases not matched to a gene. Germline CDR1 is LGHDT and CDR2 is YNNKEL (reference sequence). The CDR3 is 15 amino acids.

The chain uses TRBV6-5 and TRBJ2-3; TRBD1 matches 9 bases. Per germline, CDR1 MNHEY and CDR2 SVGAGI. Trimming at V came to 4 bases and at J to 0 bases, leaving 5 bases not matched to a gene. CDR3 length: 16 residues. For the CDR3, the DNA is TGTGCCAGCAGTTCCTGGGACAGGGCTAGCACAGATACGCAGTATTTT. Amino acid sequence: CASSSWDRASTDTQYF.

CDR3 sequence: CASSFSAGSYNEQFF. CDR3 sequence (DNA): TGTGCCAGCAGCTTTTCAGCCGGGAGCTACAATGAGCAGTTCTTC. The chain employs TRBV7-9 and TRBJ2-1; D may be TRBD2 (6 bases). V was trimmed by 3 bases and J by 3 bases, leaving 12 bases between them. The CDR3 spans 15 residues. Germline V lookup: CDR1 SEHNR, CDR2 FQNEAQ (reference sequence).

This clone was counted a few times. This chain joins TRBV19 and TRBJ2-3, with 10 bases identical to TRBD1. The ends lost 1 base at V and 0 bases at J; junction bases unmatched: 1. This CDR3 contains 16 residues. Germline CDR1 and CDR2: LNHDA and SQIVND (reference sequence). The DNA of the CDR3 is TGTGCCAGTAGTATAGGACAGGGGGCTAGCACAGATACGCAGTATTTT. Protein product: CASSIGQGASTDTQYF.

V usage is TRBV19 and J usage is TRBJ1-3, with D unclear. Trimming took 3 bases from V and 0 from J, leaving 12 bases between them. The CDR3 is 16 residues long. Germline V CDR1 and CDR2: LNHDA, SQIVND (reference sequence). Written as DNA, the CDR3 is TGTGCCAGTAGTATGTCTCAGAAACGCTCTGGAAACACCATATATTTT. Protein product: CASSMSQKRSGNTIYF. Based on the CDR3 plus reference TRBV19 and TRBJ1-3, the full variable domain is DGGITQSPKYLFRKEGQNVTLSCEQNLNHDAMYWYRQDPGQGLRLIYYSQIVNDFQKGDIAEGYSVSREKKESFPLTVTSAQKNPTAFYLCASSMSQKRSGNTIYFGEGSWLTVV.

The V gene is TRBV3-1 (or the pseudogene TRBV3-2), the J gene TRBJ2-2, with TRBD1 identical over 9 bases. CDR1 is LGHDT and CDR2 is YNNKEL in the germline V gene (reference sequence). After removal of 8 bases from V and 4 bases from J, the junction contained 11 bases not matched to a gene. The CDR3 runs to 16 residues. CDR3 sequence (DNA): TGTGCCAGCTCCTTCTCCGGGACAGGGTTCACCGGGGAGCTGTTTTTT. It translates to CASSFSGTGFTGELFF.

This clone has more than one count but fewer than ten. The chain combines TRBV27 with TRBJ2-3; D perhaps matches TRBD1 (5 bases). Germline V lookup: CDR1 MNHEY, CDR2 SMNVEV (reference sequence). Trimming stripped 5 bases from V and 1 base from J, with 10 bases between. There are 14 residues in the CDR3. This CDR3 reads CASSDDRGTDTQYF. The CDR3 region has the DNA TGTGCCAGCAGTGACGACAGAGGCACAGATACGCAGTATTTT.

V and J are TRBV5-1 and TRBJ2-1; TRBD2 aligns across 11 bases. The J segment lost 7 bases and the V segment lost 0 bases, leaving 6 bases of the junction unmatched. The length of the CDR3 is 16 residues. From germline, CDR1 is SGHRS and CDR2 YFSETQ. In DNA form, the CDR3 reads TGCGCCAGCAGCTTGGCAGGGGGACTAGCGGAGAATGAGCAGTTCTTC. Encoded protein: CASSLAGGLAENEQFF.

This chain links TRBV6-4 with TRBJ2-5; D remains unclear. The V gene lost 5 bases and the J gene lost 1 base, with 8 bases spanning the gap. In germline, CDR1 is MRHNA, CDR2 SNTAGT. This CDR3 spans 13 amino acids. In nucleotides, the CDR3 is TGTGCCAGCAGTCGACATTTCCAAGAGACCCAGTACTTC. Residues: CASSRHFQETQYF.

This clone turned up a few times. The rearrangement joins TRBV7-9 to TRBJ1-2; TRBD1 matches 7 bases. In germline, CDR1 is SEHNR, CDR2 FQNEAQ (reference sequence). This CDR3 spans 13 amino acids. V shed 5 bases and J 6 bases; nucleotides not matched to a gene: 6. CDR3 in DNA: TGTGCCAGCAGCCGAACAGGGGTTCATGGCTACACCTTC. It yields the protein CASSRTGVHGYTF.

This clone was counted once. Distinct nucleotide sequences in the sample also encode this CDR3. The chain recombines TRBV18 with TRBJ2-2; maybe TRBD1 (5 bases). Germline V gene data show CDR1 as KGHSH and CDR2 as LQKENI. V lost 3 bases and J lost 5, with 7 bases in between. CDR3 length: 13 residues. The CDR3 region has the DNA TGTGCCAGCTCACCCCAGGGTACCGGGGAGCTGTTTTTT. Encoded protein: CASSPQGTGELFF. The variable domain in full, with the rest retrieved from reference TRBV18 and TRBJ2-2, is NAGVMQNPRHLVRRRGQEARLRCSPMKGHSHVYWYRQLPEEGLKFMVYLQKENIIDESGMPKERFSAEFPKEGPSILRIQQVVRGDSAAYFCASSPQGTGELFFGEGSRLTVL.

This rearrangement joins TRBV11-2 to TRBJ2-7, with TRBD2 matching 10 bases. The CDR3 totals 17 residues. Losses at the gene ends were 1 base for V and 6 bases for J; bases not matched to a gene: 12. Germline V gene lookup returns CDR1 SGHAT and CDR2 FQNNGV. CDR3 region: CASSLGLSAGGIGEQYF. CDR3 DNA sequence: TGTGCCAGCAGCTTAGGCCTCTCAGCGGGAGGGATCGGCGAGCAGTACTTC.

Comments on this clone: Given the absence of the conserved phenylalanine or tryptophan at the CDR3 end, a read error is likely. No DNA is shown, since the ends of the CDR3 on it are uncertain; the CDR3 is the one TCRdb lists. This sequence joins TRBV7-9 and TRBJ2-7; the table's D call of TRBD1 was not tested on the DNA. Inclusive of both ends, the CDR3 amounts to 11 amino acids. Germline V lookup: CDR1 SEHNR, CDR2 FQNEAQ (reference sequence). CDR3 residues: CASSPGTALEL.